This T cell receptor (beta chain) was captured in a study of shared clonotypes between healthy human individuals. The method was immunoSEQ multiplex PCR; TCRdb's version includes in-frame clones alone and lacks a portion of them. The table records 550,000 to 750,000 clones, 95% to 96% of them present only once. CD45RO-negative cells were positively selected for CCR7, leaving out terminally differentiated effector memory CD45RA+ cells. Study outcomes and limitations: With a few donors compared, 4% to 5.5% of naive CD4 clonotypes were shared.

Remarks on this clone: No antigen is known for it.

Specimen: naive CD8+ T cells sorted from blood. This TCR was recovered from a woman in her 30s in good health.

CDR3 sequence (DNA): TGTGCCAGCAGCCCACGCGGCCAAAGAGCGAGCTACACCTTC. Protein product: CASSPRGQRASYTF. The chain combines TRBV7-9 with TRBJ1-2; no reliable D call. V was shortened by 5 bases and J by 9 bases, with 19 bases between the two germline ends. The CDR3 totals 14 residues. From germline, CDR1 is SEHNR and CDR2 FQNEAQ (reference sequence).